A single sample is the source of the 15 T cell receptor beta chains below, sequenced in a study of T-cell memory formation after mild COVID-19. One entry per CDR3 protein, called by TCRdb with MiXCR from the 5' RACE reads. Of some 450,000 distinct CDR3 sequences listed, approximately 18% are singletons. The sample taken for sequencing was PBMCs or a T cell subset sorted from them (not recorded which). The receptors stem from a man younger than 35 who had mild COVID-19 (a few samples of this study predate the infection). Cell type and time point are not known.

This clonotype was observed a few times. J is TRBJ1-5 and V is TRBV15; unclear D gene. Trimming stripped 3 bases from V and 0 bases from J, with 9 bases between. From germline, CDR1 is LNHNV and CDR2 YYDKDF (reference sequence). This CDR3 spans 15 amino acids. The CDR3 DNA is TGTGCCACCAGCAGTCGTGGTAATAGCAATCAGCCCCAGCATTTT. This codes for CATSSRGNSNQPQHF.

The chain carries TRBV27 and TRBJ2-3; D tentatively fits TRBD1 or TRBD2 (5 bases each). Germline V gene data show CDR1 as MNHEY and CDR2 as SMNVEV (reference sequence). The CDR3 is 14 amino acids. V was cut by 3 bases and J by 5 bases, with 12 bases left in between. The CDR3 coding sequence is TGTGCCAGCAGTTTTGAGGGGCCGGGAGATACGCAGTATTTT. It is translated as CASSFEGPGDTQYF.

This clonotype was counted a few times. The chain employs TRBV11-2 and TRBJ2-7; D gene ambiguous. Germline lookup yields CDR1 SGHAT and CDR2 FQNNGV. The CDR3 loop spans 14 amino acids. Trimming took 0 bases from V and 4 from J, leaving 10 bases between them. The CDR3 coding sequence is TGTGCCAGCAGCTTAGATCCGGTAGGATACGAGCAGTACTTC. Its translation is CASSLDPVGYEQYF.

This clonotype was seen many times. The chain is built from TRBV11-2 and TRBJ1-1; D gene uncertain. Germline values: CDR1 SGHAT, CDR2 FQNNGV. V lost 1 base, J lost 8 bases, and 17 bases lay in between. This CDR3 has 15 amino acids. The CDR3 spells CASSLGSAPDREAFF. The CDR3 nucleotides read TGTGCCAGCAGCTTAGGTTCGGCTCCCGACCGAGAAGCTTTCTTT.

The chain employs TRBV7-2 and TRBJ1-5; D not certain. The ends were cut back, 5 bases at V and 5 bases at J, with 16 bases in the middle. Per germline, CDR1 SGHTA and CDR2 FQGNSA. The CDR3 totals 15 residues. The CDR3 region has the DNA TGTGCCAGCAGCCCTTCTTCCAGATCTTATCAGCCCCAGCATTTT. Its translation is CASSPSSRSYQPQHF.

This clonotype turned up a few times. The chain couples TRBV20-1 to TRBJ2-3; TRBD1 matches 8 bases. The J segment lost 1 base and the V segment lost 5 bases, leaving 8 bases of the junction unmatched. The length of the CDR3 is 15 residues. CDR1 is DFQATT and CDR2 is SNEGSKA in the germline V gene (reference sequence). CDR3: CSAFYRGSRTDTQYF. The CDR3 DNA follows: TGCAGTGCTTTCTACAGGGGGTCCCGCACAGATACGCAGTATTTT.

The rearrangement uses TRBV20-1 and TRBJ2-3; TRBD2 aligns across 8 bases. The junction had 7 bases not matched to a gene; V was cut back by 1 base and J by 1 base. The CDR3 runs 16 residues. The germline V gene encodes CDR1 DFQATT and CDR2 SNEGSKA (reference sequence). CDR3: CSARGAGGPRTDTQYF. The CDR3 DNA is TGCAGTGCTAGAGGCGCGGGGGGACCCCGCACAGATACGCAGTATTTT.

This chain joins TRBV4-2 and TRBJ1-4; D is unresolved. Trimming stripped 1 base from V and 8 bases from J, with 8 bases between. Germline V gene data show CDR1 as LGHNA and CDR2 as YNFKEQ. The CDR3 runs 13 residues. The DNA of the CDR3 is TGTGCCAGCAGCCAAGGGACCCGAGAAAAACTGTTTTTT. As protein: CASSQGTREKLFF.

This clonotype was recorded at least ten times. This chain connects TRBV12-3 or TRBV12-4 to TRBJ2-1; D is possibly TRBD1 (6 bases). V was clipped by 5 bases and J by 0 bases, with 11 bases between them. The CDR3 contains 15 residues. The CDR3 protein is CASSVTGSSYNEQFF. In nucleotides, the CDR3 is TGTGCCAGCAGTGTAACAGGGAGCTCCTACAATGAGCAGTTCTTC.

This chain uses TRBV20-1 with TRBJ1-5; D remains ambiguous. Germline loops: CDR1 DFQATT, CDR2 SNEGSKA (reference sequence). V dropped 3 bases and J dropped 0 bases, with 6 bases sitting between them. The CDR3 sequence is 13 residues long. CDR3 bases: TGCAGTGCTAGTTGGGATAGCAATCAGCCCCAGCATTTT. Protein sequence: CSASWDSNQPQHF.

The V and J genes are TRBV10-2 and TRBJ2-7, with D tentatively TRBD1 or TRBD2 (5 bases each). The CDR3 spans 14 residues. CDR1 is WSHSY, CDR2 SAAADI, per germline. Trimming shortened V by 5 bases and J by 4 bases, and 15 bases separated the two germline ends. CDR3 sequence: CASSFGTVGYEQYF. The CDR3 nucleotides are TGCGCCAGCAGTTTTGGGACGGTGGGTTACGAGCAGTACTTC.

In this sample, this clonotype turned up a few times. V is TRBV29-1 and J is TRBJ1-1, with 7 bases fitting TRBD1. The V and J ends lost 6 bases and 0 bases, in that order; junction bases with no gene match: 10. Germline values: CDR1 SQVTM, CDR2 ANQGSEA. The CDR3 runs 15 residues. CDR3 protein: CSVAQGWGMNTEAFF. For the CDR3, the DNA is TGCAGCGTGGCACAGGGGTGGGGAATGAACACTGAAGCTTTCTTT.

There are a few counts of this clonotype. The gene calls are TRBV19 and TRBJ1-4; D call uncertain. CDR3 length: 11 residues. The germline V gene has CDR1 LNHDA and CDR2 SQIVND (reference sequence). The V gene lost 11 bases and the J gene lost 12 bases, with 16 bases spanning the gap. The CDR3 coding sequence is TGTGCCTCATCGACCCCGGCGGAACTGTTTTTT. Translation: CASSTPAELFF. Full variable domain (rest looked up from reference TRBV19 and TRBJ1-4): DGGITQSPKYLFRKEGQNVTLSCEQNLNHDAMYWYRQDPGQGLRLIYYSQIVNDFQKGDIAEGYSVSREKKESFPLTVTSAQKNPTAFYLCASSTPAELFFGSGTQLSVL.

This clonotype was observed a few times. This sequence joins TRBV27 and TRBJ2-6; D possibly corresponds to TRBD1 (5 bases). Germline CDR1 and CDR2: MNHEY and SMNVEV (reference sequence). With 10 bases removed from V and 2 bases from J, the gap between germline ends came to 9 bases. The CDR3 totals 13 residues. This CDR3 reads CATSGTGANVLTF. The CDR3 region has the DNA TGTGCCACATCAGGGACTGGGGCCAACGTCCTGACTTTC.

This clonotype was picked up a small number of times. The chain carries TRBV4-3 and TRBJ2-1; TRBD1 might be the D (6 bases). The V gene's germline CDR1 is LGHNA and CDR2 YSLEER. This CDR3 contains 14 residues. The ends were cut back, 4 bases at V and 6 bases at J, with 13 bases in the middle. In DNA, the CDR3 is TGCGCCAGCAGCCGGGACATTATGGGCAATGAGCAGTTCTTC. Its protein is CASSRDIMGNEQFF.